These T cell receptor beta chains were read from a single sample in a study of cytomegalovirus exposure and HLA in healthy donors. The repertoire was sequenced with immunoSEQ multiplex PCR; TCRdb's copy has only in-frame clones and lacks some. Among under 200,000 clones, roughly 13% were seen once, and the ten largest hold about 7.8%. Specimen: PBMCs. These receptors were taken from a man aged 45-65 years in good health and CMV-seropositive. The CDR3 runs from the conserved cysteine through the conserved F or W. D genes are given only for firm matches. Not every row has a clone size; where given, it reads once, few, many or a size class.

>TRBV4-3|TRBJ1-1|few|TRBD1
TGCGCCAGCAGCCAAAATCCGGACAGGGAGGCGAACACTGAAGCTTTCTTT
CASSQNPDREANTEAFF
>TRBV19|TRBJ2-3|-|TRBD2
TGTGCCAGTGGTAGCGGGGGTCGCACAGATACGCAGTATTTT
CASGSGGRTDTQYF
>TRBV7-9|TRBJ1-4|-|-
TGTGCCAGCAGCCATCCCACAGGGAAGGTAAAACTGTTTTTT
CASSHPTGKVKLFF
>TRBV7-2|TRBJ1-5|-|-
TGTGCCAGCCAAATAGACAGATACAATCAGCCCCAGCATTTT
CASQIDRYNQPQHF
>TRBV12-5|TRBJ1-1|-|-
TGTGCTAGTGGTTTGAAGGGGGTCGAACACTCGGAAGCTTTCTTT
CASGLKGVEHSEAFF
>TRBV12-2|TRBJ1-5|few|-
TGTGCAAGTCGCTGGGGGCCCCAGGGGGACGGTCAGCCCCAGCATTTT
CASRWGPQGDGQPQHF
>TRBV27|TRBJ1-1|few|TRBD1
TGTGCCAGCAGCCGGGACAGGGGTTCTATGAACACTGAAGCTTTCTTT
CASSRDRGSMNTEAFF
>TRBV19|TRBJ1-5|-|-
TGTGCCAGTATTGGACAGTATAGCAATCAGCCCCAGCATTTT
CASIGQYSNQPQHF
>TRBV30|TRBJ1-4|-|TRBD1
TGTGCCTGGAGCGACAGGGGGAGGAATGAAAAACTGTTTTTT
CAWSDRGRNEKLFF
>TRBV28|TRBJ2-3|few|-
TGTGCCAGCAGTTTTCGTGGGGGCGATACGCAGTATTTT
CASSFRGGDTQYF